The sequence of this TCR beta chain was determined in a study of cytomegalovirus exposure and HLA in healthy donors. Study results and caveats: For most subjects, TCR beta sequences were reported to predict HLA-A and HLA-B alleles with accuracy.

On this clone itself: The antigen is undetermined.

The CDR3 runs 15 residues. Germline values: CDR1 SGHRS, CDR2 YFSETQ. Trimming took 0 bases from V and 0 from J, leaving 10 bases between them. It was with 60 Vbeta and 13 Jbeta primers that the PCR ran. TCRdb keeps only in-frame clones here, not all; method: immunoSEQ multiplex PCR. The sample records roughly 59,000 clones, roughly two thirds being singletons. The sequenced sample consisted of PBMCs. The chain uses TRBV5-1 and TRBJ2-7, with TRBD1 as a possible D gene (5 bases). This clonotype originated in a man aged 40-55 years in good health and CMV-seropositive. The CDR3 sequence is CASSLGRANSYEQYF. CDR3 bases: TGCGCCAGCAGCTTGGGCAGGGCAAACTCCTACGAGCAGTACTTC.